The subject of this entry is one TCR beta chain. This sample is drawn from a study of T cells in tuberculosis. For the study at large: Within 7 days of starting treatment, or before, PBMC were stored.

Sample time point: new active TB diagnosis, blood taken before or within 7 days of starting treatment. Clones were read by immunoSEQ multiplex PCR, and TCRdb kept only the in-frame ones, dropping some. The sample gives tens of thousands of clones, approximately 93% of which show up once; around 4.7% is in the top ten. Deletions cut 0 bases from V and 4 bases from J, with 13 bases between. The CDR3 runs to 15 residues. Germline V CDR1 and CDR2: SGHRS, YFSETQ. J is TRBJ2-5 and V is TRBV5-1; no definite D call. This clonotype originated in an adult with tuberculosis. The specimen comprised PBMCs, sampled at tuberculosis diagnosis. The CDR3 bases are TGCGCCAGCAGCTTGGCGCAGGATGCAAGAGAGACCCAGTACTTC. Translation: CASSLAQDARETQYF.